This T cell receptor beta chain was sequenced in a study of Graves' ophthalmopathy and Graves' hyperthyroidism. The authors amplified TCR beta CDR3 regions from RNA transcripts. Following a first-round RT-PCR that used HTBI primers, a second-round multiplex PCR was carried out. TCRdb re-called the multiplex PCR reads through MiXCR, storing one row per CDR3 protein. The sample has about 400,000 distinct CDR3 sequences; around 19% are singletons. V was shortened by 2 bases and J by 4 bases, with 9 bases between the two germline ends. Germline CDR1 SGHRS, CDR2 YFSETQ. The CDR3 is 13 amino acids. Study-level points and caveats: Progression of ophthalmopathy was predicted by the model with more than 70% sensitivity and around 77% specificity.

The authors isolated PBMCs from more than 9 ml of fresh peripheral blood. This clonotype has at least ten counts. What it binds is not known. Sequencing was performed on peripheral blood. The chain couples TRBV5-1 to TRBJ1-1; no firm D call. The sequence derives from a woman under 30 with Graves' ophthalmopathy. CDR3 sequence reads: CASSLGDRTEAFF. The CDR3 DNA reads TGCGCCAGCAGCTTAGGAGATCGCACTGAAGCTTTCTTT.